The present T cell receptor beta chain was sequenced within a study of cytomegalovirus exposure and HLA in healthy donors listed by TCRdb under 2017. Regarding the study in general: A later analysis indicated that the 120 validation repertoires were generated on the platform also employed for the 700 or so repertoires of the first cohort. To predict cytomegalovirus infection status, the study combined high-throughput TCR immunosequencing, statistical association of individual TCRs with disease status, and machine learning. The study aimed to test whether signatures of past pathogen exposure could be identified by cataloging public T cell receptors. Besides the first cohort of around 670 subjects, a separate validation cohort made up of 120 different subjects was used. Overall results and qualifications from the work: In vitro tests confirmed that three of the cytomegalovirus-associated TCR beta chains recognize cytomegalovirus antigens. It was suggested by the authors that the approach could potentially be generalized to other disease states and immunological phenotypes. Of the cluster scores, approximately 94% were above 0 in a later analysis, which found that TCRs clustered in the first cohort also tended to co-occur in the 90 to 150 validation repertoires. The study listed 150 to 200 TCR beta chains as associated with cytomegalovirus. All 110 or so repertoires were used to score co-occurrence in the validation cohort in a later analysis, because that analysis had no HLA typing for the cohort. Cytomegalovirus status was reported to be diagnosed by the classifier with high specificity and sensitivity in both the original and validation cohorts. Across donors, most TCR sequences were observed very rarely, whereas some public TCRs were present in many individuals.

To prepare the library, the immunoSEQ multiplex PCR assay was applied. The authors' analysis ran thus. A statistical classification framework was built to diagnose cytomegalovirus status from the catalog of TCR beta chain sequences. Imported from immuneACCESS, the table was reduced by TCRdb to in-frame sequences with V and J called. These copies leave out some clones; in studies compared against another copy, an unresolved V gene accounts for under half, and the cause of the remainder is not known. V, J and clone size reflect that table, while D and trimming were determined from the DNA. For this sample the table gives tens of thousands of clones, of which roughly 94% were detected only once. The ten largest clones capture around 2.3% of the sample. CDR1 MNHEY and CDR2 SVGAGI were looked up in the germline V gene. Counted from cysteine to phenylalanine, this CDR3 has 15 amino acids. The CDR3 DNA has 45 bases and is translated from base 1. V is cut back by 5 bases and J by 0 bases, with 6 bases in the junction unmatched.

Concerning this clone itself: The specificity of this receptor is unknown. Per-nucleotide qualities are absent, and no much larger clonotype sits a single base away.

Donors formed part of the validation cohort, which comprised 120 subjects and was distinct from the first cohort of under 850 subjects. The chain links TRBV6-5 with TRBJ1-2, and TRBD1 matches 7 of the central bases. Sample: PBMCs. The sequence was collected from a man younger than 30 in good health and CMV-seronegative. The DNA sequence reads TGTGCCAGCAGTCTGACAGGGACAGCTAACTATGGCTACACCTTC. The translation is CASSLTGTANYGYTF.